A selection of T cell receptor beta chains follows, all from one sample in a study of regulatory T cells in long-lasting Graves disease. A single record per CDR3 protein comes from TCRdb applying MiXCR to the multiplex PCR reads. Here the sample spans some 340,000 distinct CDR3 sequences, approximately 25% being singletons. This specimen was peripheral blood mononuclear cells (PBMCs), taken when the disease was refractory, from a patient treated with antithyroid drugs. These receptors were taken from a woman between 40 and 55 years old with Graves disease. CDR3s include the opening cysteine and the closing phenylalanine or tryptophan. A D gene is named only where the DNA matches it firmly. Clone size is shown for a subset of rows, as once, few, many or a class of expanded clone.

v_gene,j_gene,d_gene,abundance,CDR3nt,CDR3aa
TRBV29-1,TRBJ1-2,-,-,TGCAGCGTTCGTAAGGGTAACTATGGCTACACCTTC,CSVRKGNYGYTF
TRBV7-9,TRBJ2-7,TRBD2,few,TGTGCCAGCAGCTTAGTGCCTAGCGGGAGGGACGAGCAGTACTTC,CASSLVPSGRDEQYF
TRBV27,TRBJ2-7,-,-,TGTGCCAGCAGTTTGTCTTTGTCGGAATACTACGAGCAGTACTTC,CASSLSLSEYYEQYF
TRBV2,TRBJ1-2,-,many,TGTGCTCGCTCCGGCGGCTATGGCTACACCTTC,CARSGGYGYTF
TRBV28,TRBJ1-4,TRBD1,-,TGTGCCAGCAACCCTCCGGGACAGGGGCGTGAAAAACTGTTTTTT,CASNPPGQGREKLFF
TRBV7-2,TRBJ2-5,-,many,TGTGCCAGCAGCTACGACTCGACCGGGGGAAGGGGGAAGACCCAGTACTTC,CASSYDSTGGRGKTQYF
TRBV11-2,TRBJ1-1,-,many,TGTGCCAGCAGCTTAGTTCGGGGGGCGAACACTGAAGCTTTCTTT,CASSLVRGANTEAFF
TRBV5-4,TRBJ1-2,TRBD1,-,TGTGCCAGCAGATGGACAGGGGCAGGCTATGGCTACACCTTC,CASRWTGAGYGYTF
TRBV27,TRBJ1-1,-,many,TGTGCCAGCAGTTTTAGGGGAACTGAAGCTTTCTTT,CASSFRGTEAFF
TRBV2,TRBJ2-1,-,many,TGTGCCAGCACCGCTTGGAGTGTAGGGCAGGAGTTCTTC,CASTAWSVGQEFF
TRBV7-8,TRBJ1-4,-,few,TGTGCCAGCAGCCGTCAGGGGTCGGATGAAAAACTGTTTTTT,CASSRQGSDEKLFF
TRBV3-1,TRBJ1-2,-,few,TGTGCCAGCAGCCAAGTTCTGGGTGGCTATGGCTACACCTTC,CASSQVLGGYGYTF
TRBV6-2/TRBV6-3,TRBJ2-2,TRBD2,-,TGTGCCAGCAACAGACCGGGACTAGCGCATAACATCGGGGAGCTGTTTTTT,CASNRPGLAHNIGELFF
TRBV6-1,TRBJ2-2,-,-,TGCGCCAGCAGTGAGTGGGGGACCGGGGAGCTGTTTTTT,CASSEWGTGELFF
TRBV10-2,TRBJ2-7,-,many,TGCGCCAGCAGTGGTGCGGCAGGGATCGGCGAGCAGTACTTC,CASSGAAGIGEQYF
TRBV6-2/TRBV6-3,TRBJ2-5,-,-,TGTGCCAGCAGTTACCTCAGAACCCGATGTTGTCCCCGACAGGATAAACAAGAGACCCAGTACTTC,CASSYLRTRCCPRQDKQETQYF
TRBV29-1,TRBJ1-2,TRBD1,-,TGCAGCGTTGGGGGGGGACAGGAGAGAGATGGCTACGCCTTC,CSVGGGQERDGYAF
TRBV27,TRBJ2-7,TRBD2,few,TGTGCCAGCAGTATGTTACTAGCGGGAGGTTTCTACGAGCAGTACTTC,CASSMLLAGGFYEQYF
TRBV28,TRBJ1-1,-,many,TGTGCCAGCAGATCTGCAACAGGGAGTAGGACTGAAGCTTTCTTT,CASRSATGSRTEAFF
TRBV6-1,TRBJ2-5,-,many,TGTGCCAGCATTGACGATTACCGGATCCCAGAGACCCAGTACTTC,CASIDDYRIPETQYF
TRBV28,TRBJ2-5,-,many,TGTGCCAGCGAAACAGGGCAATTTGGGACCCAGTACTTC,CASETGQFGTQYF
TRBV28,TRBJ1-5,-,many,TGTGCCAGCAGGCTTATTGACCAGCCCCAGCATTTT,CASRLIDQPQHF
TRBV20-1,TRBJ2-7,TRBD1,-,TGCAGTGCTAGAGGGACAGGGGACGAGCAGTACTTC,CSARGTGDEQYF
TRBV12-3/TRBV12-4,TRBJ2-2,-,many,TGTGCCAGCAGTTTCATATTCGGCAGGGCCTACGGGGAGCTGTTTTTT,CASSFIFGRAYGELFF
TRBV19,TRBJ2-7,-,few,TGTGCCAGTAGTATACTGGCGGGAACCTCCTACGAGCAGTACTTC,CASSILAGTSYEQYF
TRBV19,TRBJ1-4,-,-,TGTGCCAGTAGTCCACGACAGGAGAATGAAAAACTGTTTTTT,CASSPRQENEKLFF
TRBV20-1,TRBJ1-1,-,few,TGCAGTGCTAGAGAGCAAGAACAGGGTGAAGCTTTCTTT,CSAREQEQGEAFF
TRBV10-1,TRBJ2-1,TRBD2,-,TGCGCCAGCAGTGAGACTAGCGGGAGACCCTACAATGAGCAGTTCTTC,CASSETSGRPYNEQFF
TRBV6-2/TRBV6-3,TRBJ2-7,-,-,TGTGCCAGCAGTTTGATAGCGGACTCCTACGAGCAGTACTTC,CASSLIADSYEQYF
TRBV20-1,TRBJ1-5,-,-,TGCAGTGCTAGTTCCGGGGTCTTCAATCAGCCCCAGCATTTT,CSASSGVFNQPQHF
TRBV28,TRBJ1-1,TRBD1,many,TGTGCCAGCAGCACTCATGGGACAGGGCGGACTGAAGCTTTCTTT,CASSTHGTGRTEAFF
TRBV29-1,TRBJ2-1,TRBD2,-,TGCAGCGTTTGGGCAGTTCGAGCGACGGGACTAGCACACAATGAGCAGTTCTTC,CSVWAVRATGLAHNEQFF
TRBV10-3,TRBJ1-5,-,few,TGTGCCATCAGAGACAGAGACAATCAGCCCCAGCATTTT,CAIRDRDNQPQHF
TRBV7-6,TRBJ2-7,-,few,TGTGCCAGCAGCTCGGGGACATCGAGCTACGAGCAGTACTTC,CASSSGTSSYEQYF
TRBV7-3,TRBJ2-7,TRBD2,few,TGTGCCAGCAGCTTACGAGGGACTAGCAGATACGAGCAGTACTTC,CASSLRGTSRYEQYF
TRBV2,TRBJ2-7,-,-,TGTGCCAGCACAGGGGCTGTCTACGAGCAGTACTTC,CASTGAVYEQYF
TRBV10-3,TRBJ1-4,-,many,TGTGCCATCAGTGACCCCGGGACCTCAAATGAAAAACTGTTTTTT,CAISDPGTSNEKLFF
TRBV28,TRBJ2-1,TRBD2,-,TGTGCCAGCAGCCCGGGACTAGCGGGACGGTGGGGGAACAATGAGCAGTTCTTC,CASSPGLAGRWGNNEQFF
TRBV28,TRBJ1-4,-,many,TGTGCCAGCAGCACATACACAGGAAGTGAAAAACTGTTTTTT,CASSTYTGSEKLFF
TRBV3-1,TRBJ2-7,-,few,TGTGCCAGCACCCCGGGGGAGAAGCGATACGAGCAGTACTTC,CASTPGEKRYEQYF
TRBV11-2,TRBJ2-1,-,many,TGTGCCAGCAGCTCAAAGGGAGGTGAGCAGTTCTTC,CASSSKGGEQFF